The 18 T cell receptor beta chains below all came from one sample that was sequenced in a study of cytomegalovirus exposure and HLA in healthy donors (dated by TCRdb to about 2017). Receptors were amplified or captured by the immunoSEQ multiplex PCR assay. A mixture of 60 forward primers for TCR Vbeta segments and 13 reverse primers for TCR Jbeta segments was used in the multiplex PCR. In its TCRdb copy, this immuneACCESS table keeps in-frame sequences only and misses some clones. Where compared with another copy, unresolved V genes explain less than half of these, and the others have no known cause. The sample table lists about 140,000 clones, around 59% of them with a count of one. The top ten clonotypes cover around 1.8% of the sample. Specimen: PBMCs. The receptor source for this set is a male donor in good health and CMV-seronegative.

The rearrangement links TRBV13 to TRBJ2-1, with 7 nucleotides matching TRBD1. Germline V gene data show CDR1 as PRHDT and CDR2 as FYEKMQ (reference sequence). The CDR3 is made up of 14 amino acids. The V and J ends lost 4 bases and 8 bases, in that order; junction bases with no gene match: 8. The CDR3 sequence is CASSSVTGWDEQFF. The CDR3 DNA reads TGTGCCAGCAGCTCGGTGACAGGGTGGGATGAGCAGTTCTTC.

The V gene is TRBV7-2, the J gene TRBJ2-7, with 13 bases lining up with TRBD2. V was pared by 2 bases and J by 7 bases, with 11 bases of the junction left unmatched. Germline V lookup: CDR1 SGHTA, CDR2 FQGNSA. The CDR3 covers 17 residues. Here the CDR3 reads CASSLSGGLAGLGEQYF. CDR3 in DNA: TGTGCCAGCAGCTTATCGGGGGGACTAGCGGGGCTGGGTGAGCAGTACTTC.

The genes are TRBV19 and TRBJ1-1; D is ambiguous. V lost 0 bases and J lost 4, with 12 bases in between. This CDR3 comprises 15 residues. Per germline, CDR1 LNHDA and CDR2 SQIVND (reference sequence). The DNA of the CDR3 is TGTGCCAGTAGTATAGATCAAAAGGGAGGCACTGAAGCTTTCTTT. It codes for CASSIDQKGGTEAFF. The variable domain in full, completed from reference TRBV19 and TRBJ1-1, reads DGGITQSPKYLFRKEGQNVTLSCEQNLNHDAMYWYRQDPGQGLRLIYYSQIVNDFQKGDIAEGYSVSREKKESFPLTVTSAQKNPTAFYLCASSIDQKGGTEAFFGQGTRLTVV.

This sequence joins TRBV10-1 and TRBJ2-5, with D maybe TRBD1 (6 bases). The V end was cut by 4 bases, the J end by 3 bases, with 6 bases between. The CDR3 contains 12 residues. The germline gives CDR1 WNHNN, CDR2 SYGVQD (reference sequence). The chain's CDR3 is CASSAGEETQYF. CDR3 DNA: TGCGCCAGCAGTGCAGGGGAAGAGACCCAGTACTTC.

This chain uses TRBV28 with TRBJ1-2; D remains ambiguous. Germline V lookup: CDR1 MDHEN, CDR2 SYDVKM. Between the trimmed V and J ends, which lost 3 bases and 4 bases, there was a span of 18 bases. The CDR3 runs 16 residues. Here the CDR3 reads CASSLSQVPGPYGYTF. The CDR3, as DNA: TGTGCCAGCAGTTTGAGCCAGGTCCCCGGCCCCTATGGCTACACCTTC.

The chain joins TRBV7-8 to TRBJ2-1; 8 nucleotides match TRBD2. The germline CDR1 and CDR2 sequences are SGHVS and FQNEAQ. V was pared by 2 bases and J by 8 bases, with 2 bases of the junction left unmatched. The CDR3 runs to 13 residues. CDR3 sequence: CASSLLAGHEQFF. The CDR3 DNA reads TGTGCCAGCAGCTTATTAGCGGGGCATGAGCAGTTCTTC.

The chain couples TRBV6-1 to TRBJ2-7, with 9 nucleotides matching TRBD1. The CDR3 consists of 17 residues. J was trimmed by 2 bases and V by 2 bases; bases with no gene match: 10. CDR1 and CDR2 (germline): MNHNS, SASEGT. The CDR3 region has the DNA TGTGCCAGCAGTGAAAATGCAGCCGGGACAGGGACCTACGAGCAGTACTTC. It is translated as CASSENAAGTGTYEQYF.

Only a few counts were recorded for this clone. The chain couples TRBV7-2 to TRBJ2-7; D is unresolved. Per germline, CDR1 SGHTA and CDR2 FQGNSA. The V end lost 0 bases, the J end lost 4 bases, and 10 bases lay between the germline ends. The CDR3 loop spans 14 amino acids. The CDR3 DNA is TGTGCCAGCAGCTTAGCAAGCTTGGTATACGAGCAGTACTTC. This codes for CASSLASLVYEQYF. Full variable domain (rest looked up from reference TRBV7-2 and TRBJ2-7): GAGVSQSPSNKVTEKGKDVELRCDPISGHTALYWYRQSLGQGLEFLIYFQGNSAPDKSGLPSDRFSAERTGGSVSTLTIQRTQQEDSAVYLCASSLASLVYEQYFGPGTRLTVT.

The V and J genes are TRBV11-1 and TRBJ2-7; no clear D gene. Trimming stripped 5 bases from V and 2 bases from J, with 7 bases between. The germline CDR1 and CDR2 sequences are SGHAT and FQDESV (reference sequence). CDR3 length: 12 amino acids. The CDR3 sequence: CASSLTTYEQYF. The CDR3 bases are TGTGCCAGCAGCCTCACTACCTACGAGCAGTACTTC. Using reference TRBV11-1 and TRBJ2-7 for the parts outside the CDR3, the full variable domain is EAEVAQSPRYKITEKSQAVAFWCDPISGHATLYWYRQILGQGPELLVQFQDESVVDDSQLPKDRFSAERLKGVDSTLKIQPAELGDSAMYLCASSLTTYEQYFGPGTRLTVT.

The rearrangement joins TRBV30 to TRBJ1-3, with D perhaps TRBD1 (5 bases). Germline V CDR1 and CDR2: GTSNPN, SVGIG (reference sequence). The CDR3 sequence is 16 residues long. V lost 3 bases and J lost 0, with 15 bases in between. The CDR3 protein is CAWRRPGSSSGNTIYF. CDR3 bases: TGTGCCTGGAGAAGGCCAGGGTCGAGCTCTGGAAACACCATATATTTT. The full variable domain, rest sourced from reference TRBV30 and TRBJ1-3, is SQTIHQWPATLVQPVGSPLSLECTVEGTSNPNLYWYRQAAGRGLQLLFYSVGIGQISSEVPQNLSASRPQDRQFILSSKKLLLSDSGFYLCAWRRPGSSSGNTIYFGEGSWLTVV.

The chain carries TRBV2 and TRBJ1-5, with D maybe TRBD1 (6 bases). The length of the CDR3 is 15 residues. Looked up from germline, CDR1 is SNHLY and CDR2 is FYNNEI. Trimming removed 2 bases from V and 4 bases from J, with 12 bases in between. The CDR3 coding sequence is TGTGCCAGCAGTGAAACACAGGGTGCTAATCAGCCCCAGCATTTT. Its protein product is CASSETQGANQPQHF.

The CDR3 DNA follows: TGCGCCAGCATAGGGGACTATGGCTACACCTTC. Residues: CASIGDYGYTF. The rearrangement uses TRBV5-1 and TRBJ1-2; a weak D match, TRBD1 (5 bases). V was pared by 6 bases and J by 3 bases, with 6 bases between. Germline V gene data show CDR1 as SGHRS and CDR2 as YFSETQ. This CDR3 region has 11 residues.

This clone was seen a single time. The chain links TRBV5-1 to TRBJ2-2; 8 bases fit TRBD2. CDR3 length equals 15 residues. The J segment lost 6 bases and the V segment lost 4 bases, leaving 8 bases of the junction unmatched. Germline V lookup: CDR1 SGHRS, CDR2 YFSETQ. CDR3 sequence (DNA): TGCGCCAGCAGCGACCCACGGGGGGGGCCCGGGGAGCTGTTTTTT. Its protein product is CASSDPRGGPGELFF. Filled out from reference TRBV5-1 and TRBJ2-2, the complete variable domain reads KAGVTQTPRYLIKTRGQQVTLSCSPISGHRSVSWYQQTPGQGLQFLFEYFSETQRNKGNFPGRFSGRQFSNSRSEMNVSTLELGDSALYLCASSDPRGGPGELFFGEGSRLTVL.

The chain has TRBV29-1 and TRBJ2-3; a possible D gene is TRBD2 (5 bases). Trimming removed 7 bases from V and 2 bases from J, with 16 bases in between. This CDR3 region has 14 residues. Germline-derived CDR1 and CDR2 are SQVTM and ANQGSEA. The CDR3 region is CSAREGLATDTQYF. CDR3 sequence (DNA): TGCAGCGCCCGCGAGGGCCTCGCCACAGATACGCAGTATTTT.

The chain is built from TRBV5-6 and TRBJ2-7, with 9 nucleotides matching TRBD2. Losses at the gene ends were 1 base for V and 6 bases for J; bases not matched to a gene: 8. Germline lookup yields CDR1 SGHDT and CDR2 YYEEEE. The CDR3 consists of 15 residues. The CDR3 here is CASSLRGLATTEQYF. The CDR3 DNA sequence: TGTGCCAGCAGCTTGCGGGGACTAGCTACGACCGAGCAGTACTTC. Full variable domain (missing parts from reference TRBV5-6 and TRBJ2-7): DAGVTQSPTHLIKTRGQQVTLRCSPKSGHDTVSWYQQALGQGPQFIFQYYEEEERQRGNFPDRFSGHQFPNYSSELNVNALLLGDSALYLCASSLRGLATTEQYFGPGTRLTVT.

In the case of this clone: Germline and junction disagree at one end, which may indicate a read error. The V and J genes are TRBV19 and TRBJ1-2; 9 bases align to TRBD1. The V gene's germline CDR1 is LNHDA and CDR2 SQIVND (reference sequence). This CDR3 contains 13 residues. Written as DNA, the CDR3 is TGTGCCAGTAGCCGGGACAGGGTTTATGGCTACCCCTTC. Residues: CASSRDRVYGYPF. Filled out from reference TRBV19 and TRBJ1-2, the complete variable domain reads DGGITQSPKYLFRKEGQNVTLSCEQNLNHDAMYWYRQDPGQGLRLIYYSQIVNDFQKGDIAEGYSVSREKKESFPLTVTSAQKNPTAFYLCASSRDRVYGYPFGSGTRLTVV.

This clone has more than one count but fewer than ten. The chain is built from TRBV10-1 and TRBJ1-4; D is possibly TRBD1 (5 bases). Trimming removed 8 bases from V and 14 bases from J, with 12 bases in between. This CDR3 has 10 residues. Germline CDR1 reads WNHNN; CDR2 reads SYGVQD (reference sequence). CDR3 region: CASLTGSLFF. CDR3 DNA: TGCGCCAGCCTTACAGGATCCCTGTTTTTT.

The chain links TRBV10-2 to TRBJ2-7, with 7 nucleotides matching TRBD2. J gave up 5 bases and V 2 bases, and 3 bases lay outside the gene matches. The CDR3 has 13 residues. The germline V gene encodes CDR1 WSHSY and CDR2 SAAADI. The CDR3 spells CASSELRGDEQYF. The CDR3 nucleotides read TGCGCCAGCAGTGAGCTACGGGGGGACGAGCAGTACTTC.